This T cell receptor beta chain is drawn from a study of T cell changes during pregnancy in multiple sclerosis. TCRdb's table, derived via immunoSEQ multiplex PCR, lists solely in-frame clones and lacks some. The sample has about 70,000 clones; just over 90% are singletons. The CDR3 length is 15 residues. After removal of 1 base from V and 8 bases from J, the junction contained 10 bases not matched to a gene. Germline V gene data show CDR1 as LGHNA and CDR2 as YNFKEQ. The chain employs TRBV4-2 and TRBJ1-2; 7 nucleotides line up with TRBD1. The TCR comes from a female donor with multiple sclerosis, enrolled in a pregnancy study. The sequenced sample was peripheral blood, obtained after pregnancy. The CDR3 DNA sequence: TGTGCCAGCAGCCAAGTCGGCCAGGACAGGTCGGGCTACACCTTC. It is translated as CASSQVGQDRSGYTF.